This T cell receptor (beta chain) was profiled in a study of blood T cell repertoires in COVID-19. Study overall: Samples taken during acute and convalescent COVID-19 were collected in the United States, Italy and Spain.

Cohort placement rested on clinical history that participants reported themselves. Recovery meant two consecutive negative NP/OP PCR tests, professional clearance, or resolved symptoms. Original data processing: By means of reference gene primer amplification, nucleated cell counts were estimated. The table came from immunoSEQ multiplex PCR; TCRdb's copy has only in-frame clones and leaves some out. For V, J and clone size, that table is used; D and trimming come from the DNA. The table lists 150,000 to 200,000 clones, 65% to 85% of them singletons. This clone appeared a single time. The CDR3 is 14 residues long. Between the trimmed V and J ends, which lost 4 bases and 3 bases, there was a span of 13 bases. Germline V CDR1 and CDR2: SGHNT, YYREEE (reference sequence).

The sequencing sample was made of PBMCs or T cells enriched from blood (not recorded which). The rearrangement joins TRBV5-4 to TRBJ2-5, with D tentatively TRBD1 (5 bases). This clonotype originated in a man in his forties who had recovered from COVID-19. CDR3 sequence reads: CASSPKQDKETQYF. The DNA for the CDR3 is TGTGCCAGCAGCCCCAAACAGGACAAAGAGACCCAGTACTTC.